The next 8 T cell receptor beta chains were all read from a single sample in a study of cytomegalovirus exposure and HLA in healthy donors. In the PCR, 60 Vbeta and 13 Jbeta primers were used. Measured with immunoSEQ multiplex PCR; TCRdb has only the in-frame clones, and not every one. The data show just over 60,000 clones, over 75% seen once. Sequenced sample: PBMCs. These receptors came from a young man in good health and CMV-seronegative.

The rearrangement links TRBV2 to TRBJ1-2; 12 nucleotides match TRBD1. V lost 2 bases to trimming and J lost 6 bases; unmatched junction nucleotides: 7. CDR3 size: 16 residues. Germline V CDR1 and CDR2: SNHLY, FYNNEI. CDR3 DNA sequence: TGTGCCAGCAGTGAAATCTGGGACAGGGGGCAAGATGGCTACACCTTC. This translates into CASSEIWDRGQDGYTF.

The V and J genes are TRBV7-8 and TRBJ2-7; tentatively, D is TRBD2 (6 bases). V gave up 1 base and J gave up 2 bases, with 18 bases separating them. The CDR3 has 17 residues. CDR1 and CDR2 (germline): SGHVS, FQNEAQ. CDR3 amino acids: CASSLERGVGSPYEQYF. CDR3 bases: TGTGCCAGCAGCTTAGAACGCGGGGTGGGATCCCCCTACGAGCAGTACTTC.

The chain has TRBV14 and TRBJ2-7, with TRBD2 matching over 8 bases. Germline trimming cut 4 bases from V and 2 bases from J; bases unmatched to any gene: 7. The CDR3 is 15 amino acids. Germline CDR1 reads SGHDN; CDR2 reads FVKESK. In DNA form, the CDR3 reads TGTGCCAGCAGCCTCCGGGGGGGCCGACCCTACGAGCAGTACTTC. Translating gives CASSLRGGRPYEQYF.

The V gene is TRBV9, the J gene TRBJ2-7; 11 bases line up with TRBD1. Germline V gene sequence: CDR1 SGDLS, CDR2 YYNGEE. J lost 2 bases, V lost 0 bases, and 1 base had no gene match. The CDR3 is 15 residues long. The CDR3 sequence: CASSVGGQGAYEQYF. The DNA for the CDR3 is TGTGCCAGCAGCGTAGGGGGACAGGGGGCCTACGAGCAGTACTTC.

The chain joins TRBV28 to TRBJ2-7; tentative D call: TRBD2 (5 bases). In germline, CDR1 is MDHEN, CDR2 SYDVKM. Trimming pared 3 bases from V and 7 bases from J, leaving 19 bases between. This CDR3 region has 15 residues. In DNA form, the CDR3 reads TGTGCCAGCAGTTTTATCGGACGGGATGTAGGGGAGCAGTACTTC. Its protein product is CASSFIGRDVGEQYF.

This clone was seen only a few times. The chain employs TRBV5-6 and TRBJ1-1, with D possibly being TRBD1 (6 bases). The V and J ends lost 4 bases and 6 bases respectively, with 16 bases between them. CDR1 is SGHDT and CDR2 is YYEEEE in the germline V gene. The CDR3 runs to 14 residues. DNA for the CDR3: TGTGCCAGCAGCCAAACAGGGTTGGGCGCTGAAGCTTTCTTT. It specifies CASSQTGLGAEAFF.

The V and J genes are TRBV12-5 and TRBJ1-2; D is possibly TRBD1 (6 bases). This CDR3 is built from 15 residues. In germline, CDR1 is LGHNT, CDR2 FRNRAP. V was clipped by 4 bases and J by 7 bases, with 19 bases between them. This chain's CDR3 is CASGSQRTVSSGYTF. CDR3 DNA: TGTGCTAGTGGTTCACAGAGGACAGTCTCTAGTGGCTACACCTTC.

The chain has TRBV6-5 and TRBJ2-2; 7 bases align to TRBD2. This CDR3 region has 16 residues. CDR1 MNHEY and CDR2 SVGAGI come from the germline V gene. The ends lost 2 bases at V and 4 bases at J; junction bases unmatched: 7. CDR3 in DNA: TGTGCCAGCAGTTACACCAGCGGGGCCGCCACCGGGGAGCTGTTTTTT. Translated: CASSYTSGAATGELFF.